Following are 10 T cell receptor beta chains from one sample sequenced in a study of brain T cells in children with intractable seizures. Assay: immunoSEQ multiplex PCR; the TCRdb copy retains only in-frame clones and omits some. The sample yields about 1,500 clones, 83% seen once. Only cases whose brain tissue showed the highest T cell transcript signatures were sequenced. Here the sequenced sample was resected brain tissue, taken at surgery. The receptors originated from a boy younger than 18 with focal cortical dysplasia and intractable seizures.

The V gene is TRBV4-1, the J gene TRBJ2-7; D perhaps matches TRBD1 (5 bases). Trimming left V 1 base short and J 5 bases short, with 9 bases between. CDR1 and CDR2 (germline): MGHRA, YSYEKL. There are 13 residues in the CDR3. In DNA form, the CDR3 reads TGCGCCAGCAGCCAAGGGTCCAGGGACGAGCAGTACTTC. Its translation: CASSQGSRDEQYF.

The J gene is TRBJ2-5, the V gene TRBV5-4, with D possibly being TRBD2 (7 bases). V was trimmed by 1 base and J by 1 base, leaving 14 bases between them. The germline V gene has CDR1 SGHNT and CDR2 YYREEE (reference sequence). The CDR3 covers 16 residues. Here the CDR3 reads CASSLRRGALQETQYF. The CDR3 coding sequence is TGTGCCAGCAGCTTGCGACGGGGGGCTCTCCAAGAGACCCAGTACTTC. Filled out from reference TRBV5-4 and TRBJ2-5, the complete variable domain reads ETGVTQSPTHLIKTRGQQVTLRCSSQSGHNTVSWYQQALGQGPQFIFQYYREEENGRGNFPPRFSGLQFPNYSSELNVNALELDDSALYLCASSLRRGALQETQYFGPGTRLLVL.

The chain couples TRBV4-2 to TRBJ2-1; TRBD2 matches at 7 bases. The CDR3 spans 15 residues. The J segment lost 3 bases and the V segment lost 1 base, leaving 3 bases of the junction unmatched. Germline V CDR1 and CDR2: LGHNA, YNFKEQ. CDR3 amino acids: CASSQVLADYNEQFF. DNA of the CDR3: TGTGCCAGCAGCCAAGTCCTAGCGGACTACAATGAGCAGTTCTTC.

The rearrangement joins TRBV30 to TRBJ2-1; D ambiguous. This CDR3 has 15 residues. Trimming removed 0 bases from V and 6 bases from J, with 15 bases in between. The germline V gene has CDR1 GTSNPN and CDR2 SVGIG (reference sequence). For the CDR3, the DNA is TGTGCCTGGAGTGTAATTTTTGGTCGGAGCAATGAGCAGTTCTTC. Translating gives CAWSVIFGRSNEQFF.

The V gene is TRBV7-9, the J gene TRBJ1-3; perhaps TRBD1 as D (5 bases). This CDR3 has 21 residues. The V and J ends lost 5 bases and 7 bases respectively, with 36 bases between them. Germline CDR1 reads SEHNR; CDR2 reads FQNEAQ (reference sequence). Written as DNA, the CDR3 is TGTGCCAGCAGCACTACCGTCTACCGGGACGGCCACGGCGGCGCGAGTAACACCATATATTTT. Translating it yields CASSTTVYRDGHGGASNTIYF.

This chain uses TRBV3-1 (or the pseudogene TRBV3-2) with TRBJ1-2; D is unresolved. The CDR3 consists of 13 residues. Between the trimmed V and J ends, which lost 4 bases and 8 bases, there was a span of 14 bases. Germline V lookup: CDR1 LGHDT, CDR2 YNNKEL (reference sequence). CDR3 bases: TGTGCCAGCAGCCCCCGGCCCGAGAGCGGCTACACCTTC. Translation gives CASSPRPESGYTF.

The CDR3 nucleotides read TGTGCCAGCAGTCACCCGGGACGGATGGGCCGGGCCAACGTCCTGACTTTC. This translates into CASSHPGRMGRANVLTF. The chain links TRBV25-1 to TRBJ2-6; the D gene could be TRBD1 or TRBD2 (5 bases each). The CDR3 length is 17 residues. Germline CDR1 and CDR2: MGHDK and SYGVNS. V gave up 5 bases and J gave up 5 bases, with 19 bases separating them.

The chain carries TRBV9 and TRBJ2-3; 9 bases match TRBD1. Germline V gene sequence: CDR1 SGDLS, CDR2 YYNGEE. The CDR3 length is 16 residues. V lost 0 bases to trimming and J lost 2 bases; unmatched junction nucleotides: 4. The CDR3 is CASSVDRGQITDTQYF. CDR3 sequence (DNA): TGTGCCAGCAGCGTAGACAGGGGGCAGATCACAGATACGCAGTATTTT. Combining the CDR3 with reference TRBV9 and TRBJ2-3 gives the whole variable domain DSGVTQTPKHLITATGQRVTLRCSPRSGDLSVYWYQQSLDQGLQFLIQYYNGEERAKGNILERFSAQQFPDLHSELNLSSLELGDSALYFCASSVDRGQITDTQYFGPGTRLTVL.

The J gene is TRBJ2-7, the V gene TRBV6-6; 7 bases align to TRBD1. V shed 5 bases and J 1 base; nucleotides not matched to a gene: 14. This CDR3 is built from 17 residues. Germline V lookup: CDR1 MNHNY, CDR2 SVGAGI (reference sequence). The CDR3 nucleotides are TGTGCCAGCAGTCCCACGAGGGCAGGGGGAATGTCCTACGAGCAGTACGTC. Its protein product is CASSPTRAGGMSYEQYV.

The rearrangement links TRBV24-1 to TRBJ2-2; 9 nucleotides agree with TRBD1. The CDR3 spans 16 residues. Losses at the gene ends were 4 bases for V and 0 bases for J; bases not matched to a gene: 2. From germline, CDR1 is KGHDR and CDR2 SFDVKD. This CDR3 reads CATSETGGANTGELFF. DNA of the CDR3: TGTGCCACCAGTGAAACAGGGGGCGCGAACACCGGGGAGCTGTTTTTT.